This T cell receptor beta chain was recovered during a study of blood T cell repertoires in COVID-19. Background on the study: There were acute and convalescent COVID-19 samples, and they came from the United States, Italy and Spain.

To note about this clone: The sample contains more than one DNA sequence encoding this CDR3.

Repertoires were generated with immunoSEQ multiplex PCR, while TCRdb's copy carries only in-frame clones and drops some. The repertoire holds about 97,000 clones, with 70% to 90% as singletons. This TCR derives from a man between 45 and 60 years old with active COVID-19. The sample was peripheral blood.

The CDR3 sequence: CASSLDRGTEAFF. The CDR3 nucleotides read TGTGCCAGCAGCCTCGACAGGGGAACTGAAGCTTTCTTT. The chain combines TRBV7-2 with TRBJ1-1; TRBD1 matches at 8 bases. CDR1 is SGHTA and CDR2 is FQGNSA in the germline V gene. The CDR3 is 13 residues long. With 5 bases clipped from V and 5 bases from J, the junction kept 4 bases outside the gene matches.